Reported below is one T cell receptor (beta chain). Its antigen is still unknown. In TCRdb, the 5' RACE reads were re-called with MiXCR into one record per CDR3 protein. The sample carries some 500,000 distinct CDR3 sequences, approximately 13% recorded once. The record originates from a study of T cells after yellow fever vaccination. This CDR3 region has 15 residues. Germline CDR1 and CDR2: MDHEN and SYDVKM. V trimming: 2 bases; J trimming: 10 bases; junction bases outside the gene matches: 10. Study-level points and caveats: Most clones from primary vaccination resurfaced after the booster (roughly 96% CD4, around 89% CD8).

The TCR sequence derives from a man aged 30 to 45 who received the YFV17D yellow fever vaccine. The sample was PBMCs, taken on the day of the yellow fever booster vaccination. This sequence joins TRBV28 and TRBJ1-5; the match to TRBD1 covers 8 bases. CDR3 protein: CASSLGDRNLPPQHF. CDR3 sequence (DNA): TGTGCCAGCAGTTTAGGGGACAGGAATCTCCCACCCCAGCATTTT.